The 7 T cell receptor beta chains below were found in one sample sequenced in a study of T cell responses to AZD1222 COVID-19 vaccine listed by TCRdb under 2021. The time point tag for this specimen amounts to: baseline before first vaccination. The library was prepared using the immunoSEQ multiplex PCR assay. TCRdb's version of the immuneACCESS table is confined to in-frame rearrangements and falls short of the full clone set. An unresolved V gene accounts for under half of the shortfall where checked; the remainder is of unknown origin. Across this sample there are about 92,000 clones, with under 90% seen only once. Roughly 10% of the sample comes from the top ten. The sample here was peripheral blood, taken on day 0 of AZD1222 vaccination. These receptors were collected from an adult in good health.

This clone has only a few counts. This sequence joins TRBV6-6 and TRBJ2-7, with 9 bases fitting TRBD1. With 3 bases clipped from V and 6 bases from J, the junction kept 6 bases outside the gene matches. Germline values: CDR1 MNHNY, CDR2 SVGAGI (reference sequence). There are 14 residues in the CDR3. The CDR3 reads CASSYGTGLPEQYF. In DNA form, the CDR3 reads TGTGCCAGCAGTTATGGGACAGGGTTGCCCGAGCAGTACTTC.

The V call is TRBV4-2, the J call TRBJ1-2, with 9 bases lining up with TRBD1. J was trimmed by 5 bases and V by 5 bases; bases with no gene match: 9. Germline V gene lookup returns CDR1 LGHNA and CDR2 YNFKEQ. CDR3 size: 15 residues. The CDR3 reads CASSSAGQGIYGYTF. In nucleotides, the CDR3 is TGTGCCAGCAGCTCCGCGGGACAGGGAATTTATGGCTACACCTTC.

V usage is TRBV19 and J usage is TRBJ1-4, with 7 bases that match TRBD1. The J segment lost 0 bases and the V segment lost 4 bases, leaving 2 bases of the junction unmatched. Germline values: CDR1 LNHDA, CDR2 SQIVND (reference sequence). The CDR3 consists of 15 residues. The CDR3 bases are TGTGCCAGTAGTACCACAGGGGCAACTAATGAAAAACTGTTTTTT. Its protein is CASSTTGATNEKLFF.

The chain combines TRBV30 with TRBJ2-5; TRBD1 might be the D (6 bases). Trimming pared 0 bases from V and 3 bases from J, leaving 8 bases between. Looked up from germline, CDR1 is GTSNPN and CDR2 is SVGIG (reference sequence). The CDR3 totals 13 residues. The CDR3 sequence is CAWSVGGEETQYF. CDR3 nucleotide sequence: TGTGCCTGGAGTGTAGGGGGAGAAGAGACCCAGTACTTC.

The J gene is TRBJ1-2, the V gene TRBV11-2; 8 bases align to TRBD1. This CDR3 contains 16 residues. Trimming removed 1 base from V and 4 bases from J; junction bases left unmatched: 8. Germline CDR1 and CDR2: SGHAT and FQNNGV. The CDR3, as DNA: TGTGCCAGCAGCTTAGGGGTTGGGACAGGCCTCTATGGCTACACCTTC. Translation gives CASSLGVGTGLYGYTF.

This rearrangement joins TRBV11-2 to TRBJ2-5; 10 bases fit TRBD2. There are 18 residues in the CDR3. Trimming cost V 1 base and J 1 base; bases outside gene matches: 9. Germline V gene data show CDR1 as SGHAT and CDR2 as FQNNGV. The CDR3 DNA is TGTGCCAGCAGCTTAGGAGTGTCGGCTAGCGGGGGCCAAGAGACCCAGTACTTC. It is translated as CASSLGVSASGGQETQYF.

The genes are TRBV6-5 and TRBJ1-1; D is perhaps TRBD1 (5 bases). This CDR3 has 13 amino acids. The germline CDR1 and CDR2 sequences are MNHEY and SVGAGI. Trimming removed 5 bases at V and 1 base at J, with 8 bases between. Here the CDR3 reads CASSKTANTEAFF. The CDR3 DNA reads TGTGCCAGCAGTAAGACAGCGAACACTGAAGCTTTCTTT.